This TCR beta chain is from a study of T cells in localized non-small cell lung cancer. General study points: Highest T cell clonality was seen in uninvolved adjacent lung, surpassing that measured in tumor.

The method was immunoSEQ multiplex PCR; TCRdb's version includes in-frame clones alone and lacks a portion of them. The sample comprises under 12,000 clones, roughly 90% of which are singletons, and roughly 13% rests with the top ten. Remarks on this clone: What it recognizes is unknown.

V dropped 5 bases and J dropped 6 bases, with 11 bases sitting between them. CDR3 length: 13 residues. Germline CDR1 reads MGHDK; CDR2 reads SYGVNS. The sequencing here drew on peripheral blood, taken before any cancer treatment. V usage is TRBV25-1 and J usage is TRBJ2-1; no firm D call. This receptor was identified in a male donor at least 60 years old with stage III lung adenocarcinoma. CDR3 protein: CASSFGPPNEQFF. In DNA, the CDR3 is TGTGCCAGCAGTTTCGGACCTCCCAATGAGCAGTTCTTC.